Each of the 18 T cell receptor beta chains below was sequenced from the same sample in a study of T cell responses to AZD1222 COVID-19 vaccine. The method was immunoSEQ multiplex PCR; TCRdb's version includes in-frame clones alone and lacks a portion of them. Here the sample spans around 71,000 clones, around four fifths being singletons. Sequences were derived from peripheral blood, sampled on day 0 of AZD1222 vaccination. The source of these receptors is an adult in good health.

V and J are TRBV4-3 and TRBJ1-6; D is possibly TRBD1 (5 bases). Trimming removed 0 bases at V and 10 bases at J, with 16 bases between. Germline assignment: CDR1 LGHNA and CDR2 YSLEER. This CDR3 has 16 amino acids. CDR3 bases: TGCGCCAGCAGCCAAGATGGTAGCCGGGGCGGATCACCCCTCCACTTT. It is translated as CASSQDGSRGGSPLHF.

This chain connects TRBV15 to TRBJ1-5, with D unresolved. The CDR3 extends over 15 amino acids. Trimming removed 0 bases at V and 2 bases at J, with 8 bases between. The germline CDR1 and CDR2 sequences are LNHNV and YYDKDF (reference sequence). CDR3 amino acids: CATSRDLSGNQPQHF. CDR3 nucleotides: TGTGCCACCAGCAGAGATTTGTCAGGCAATCAGCCCCAGCATTTT.

The chain has TRBV11-2 and TRBJ2-1, with D possibly TRBD2 on 5 matching bases. The CDR3 contains 15 residues. V dropped 1 base and J dropped 9 bases, with 16 bases sitting between them. Germline loops: CDR1 SGHAT, CDR2 FQNNGV. The CDR3 DNA follows: TGTGCCAGCAGCTTAGTGCTTGGCTATCGGGGTGAGCAGTTCTTC. The encoded protein is CASSLVLGYRGEQFF.

The rearrangement links TRBV4-1 to TRBJ2-5; 7 bases fit TRBD2. V was clipped by 1 base and J by 1 base; unmatched bases: 3. The V gene's germline CDR1 is MGHRA and CDR2 YSYEKL. This CDR3 has 15 amino acids. The CDR3 bases are TGCGCCAGCAGCCAAGGGACTAGTAGCCAAGAGACCCAGTACTTC. This sequence encodes CASSQGTSSQETQYF.

Concerning this clone itself: The same CDR3 arises from other DNA sequences in this sample as well. The rearrangement joins TRBV5-1 to TRBJ1-5; the D gene is possibly TRBD1 (6 bases). This CDR3 is built from 16 residues. V lost 0 bases to trimming and J lost 2 bases, with 12 bases between them. Germline-derived CDR1 and CDR2 are SGHRS and YFSETQ. CDR3 DNA: TGCGCCAGCAGCTTGGGCCCGACAGGAGGCAATCAGCCCCAGCATTTT. Protein product: CASSLGPTGGNQPQHF.

The chain has TRBV3-1 (or the pseudogene TRBV3-2) and TRBJ2-1, with 8 bases aligning to TRBD2. Losses at the gene ends were 5 bases for V and 5 bases for J; bases not matched to a gene: 14. Germline V CDR1 and CDR2: LGHDT, YNNKEL (reference sequence). The CDR3 totals 17 residues. The DNA of the CDR3 is TGTGCCAGCAGCTACCTCCTGGGACTAGGGTCTCACAATGAGCAGTTCTTC. Translated, it gives CASSYLLGLGSHNEQFF.

The chain links TRBV7-8 to TRBJ2-3; D remains unclear. Germline CDR1 and CDR2: SGHVS and FQNEAQ. The CDR3 runs 13 residues. V shed 2 bases and J shed 2 bases, with 5 bases lying between them. The CDR3 reads CASSLQYTDTQYF. In DNA, the CDR3 is TGTGCCAGCAGCTTACAATACACAGATACGCAGTATTTT.

The CDR3 coding sequence is TGTGCCAGAGGGGCGTTTTATGAAAAACTGTTTTTT. Its protein product is CARGAFYEKLFF. This sequence joins TRBV6-5 and TRBJ1-4; D may be TRBD1 (5 bases). The CDR3 extends over 12 amino acids. CDR1 is MNHEY and CDR2 is SVGAGI in the germline V gene. Between the trimmed V and J ends, which lost 9 bases and 6 bases, there was a span of 11 bases.

This chain connects TRBV4-2 to TRBJ2-4, with TRBD2 matching 7 bases. V lost 2 bases, J lost 1 base, and 14 bases stayed unmatched. The V gene's germline CDR1 is LGHNA and CDR2 YNFKEQ. The CDR3 has 19 amino acids. This CDR3 is CASSQTSLEGGVAKNIQYF. In DNA form, the CDR3 reads TGTGCCAGCAGCCAAACAAGCCTGGAGGGAGGGGTGGCCAAAAACATTCAGTACTTC.

The chain has TRBV19 and TRBJ1-1; no firm D call. Germline V gene data show CDR1 as LNHDA and CDR2 as SQIVND (reference sequence). There are 14 residues in the CDR3. The V gene lost 3 bases and the J gene lost 12 bases, with 20 bases spanning the gap. The CDR3 sequence: CASSIPGLSPATFF. The CDR3 DNA sequence: TGTGCCAGTAGTATCCCCGGACTCTCCCCGGCAACTTTCTTT.

The chain carries TRBV11-1 and TRBJ1-6; no clear D gene. The CDR3 runs to 14 residues. V lost 4 bases, J lost 7 bases, and 11 bases lay in between. Looked up from germline, CDR1 is SGHAT and CDR2 is FQDESV (reference sequence). The CDR3 region has the DNA TGTGCCAGCAGCTCCGGGCTTCTAAATTCACCCCTCCACTTT. The encoded protein is CASSSGLLNSPLHF.

The chain links TRBV10-2 to TRBJ1-2; tentative D call: TRBD1 (5 bases). The CDR3 spans 15 residues. Germline CDR1 is WSHSY and CDR2 is SAAADI. Trimming pared 5 bases from V and 7 bases from J, leaving 20 bases between. The CDR3 protein is CASSLAPAGKSGYTF. The CDR3 bases are TGCGCCAGCAGTTTGGCCCCGGCAGGGAAGAGTGGCTACACCTTC.

The chain recombines TRBV5-1 with TRBJ1-1; D is uncertain. CDR1 is SGHRS and CDR2 is YFSETQ in the germline V gene. The ends were cut back, 5 bases at V and 1 base at J, with 18 bases in the middle. This CDR3 spans 16 amino acids. As DNA, the CDR3 is TGCGCCAGCAGGTTAGGCCCGCCACTAAGGAACACTGAAGCTTTCTTT. This gives the protein CASRLGPPLRNTEAFF. Drawing the rest from reference TRBV5-1 and TRBJ1-1, the complete variable domain is KAGVTQTPRYLIKTRGQQVTLSCSPISGHRSVSWYQQTPGQGLQFLFEYFSETQRNKGNFPGRFSGRQFSNSRSEMNVSTLELGDSALYLCASRLGPPLRNTEAFFGQGTRLTVV.

The chain uses TRBV7-2 and TRBJ1-3; D is unresolved. This CDR3 is built from 14 residues. The V end was cut by 5 bases, the J end by 4 bases, with 12 bases between. In germline, CDR1 is SGHTA, CDR2 FQGNSA. The CDR3: CASSANTAGNTIYF. CDR3 nucleotide sequence: TGTGCCAGCAGCGCCAACACAGCGGGAAACACCATATATTTT.

This clone was picked up a small number of times. The V gene is TRBV19, the J gene TRBJ2-1; D is unclear. There are 14 residues in the CDR3. The germline V gene has CDR1 LNHDA and CDR2 SQIVND (reference sequence). V was cut by 7 bases and J by 3 bases, with 13 bases left in between. CDR3 coding DNA: TGTGCCAGTACTCCGGATTCAGTCTACAATGAGCAGTTCTTC. Its translation: CASTPDSVYNEQFF.

J is TRBJ2-7 and V is TRBV7-2; 16 bases are shared with TRBD2. Unmatched junction bases numbered 5, after V lost 3 bases and J lost 3 bases. Per germline, CDR1 SGHTA and CDR2 FQGNSA. This CDR3 contains 17 residues. The DNA for the CDR3 is TGTGCCAGCAGCTTGGGACTAGCGGGGGGGCAGATCTACGAGCAGTACTTC. Its translation: CASSLGLAGGQIYEQYF. The entire variable domain, with the rest obtained from reference TRBV7-2 and TRBJ2-7, is as follows: GAGVSQSPSNKVTEKGKDVELRCDPISGHTALYWYRQSLGQGLEFLIYFQGNSAPDKSGLPSDRFSAERTGGSVSTLTIQRTQQEDSAVYLCASSLGLAGGQIYEQYFGPGTRLTVT.

The genes are TRBV11-2 and TRBJ1-3, with D perhaps TRBD1 (6 bases). The CDR3 has 16 residues. With 6 bases removed from V and 0 bases from J, the gap between germline ends came to 15 bases. The germline V gene has CDR1 SGHAT and CDR2 FQNNGV. CDR3 in DNA: TGTGCCAGCAGTTACAGGGACTGGCCCTCTGGAAACACCATATATTTT. This sequence encodes CASSYRDWPSGNTIYF.

This clone has a single count. The genes are TRBV2 and TRBJ2-7; the D is unclear. The V end was cut by 3 bases, the J end by 2 bases, with 8 bases between. The length of the CDR3 is 13 residues. Per germline, CDR1 SNHLY and CDR2 FYNNEI. The CDR3, as DNA: TGTGCCAGCAGTGATAAGGGTACCTACGAGCAGTACTTC. Its translation is CASSDKGTYEQYF.